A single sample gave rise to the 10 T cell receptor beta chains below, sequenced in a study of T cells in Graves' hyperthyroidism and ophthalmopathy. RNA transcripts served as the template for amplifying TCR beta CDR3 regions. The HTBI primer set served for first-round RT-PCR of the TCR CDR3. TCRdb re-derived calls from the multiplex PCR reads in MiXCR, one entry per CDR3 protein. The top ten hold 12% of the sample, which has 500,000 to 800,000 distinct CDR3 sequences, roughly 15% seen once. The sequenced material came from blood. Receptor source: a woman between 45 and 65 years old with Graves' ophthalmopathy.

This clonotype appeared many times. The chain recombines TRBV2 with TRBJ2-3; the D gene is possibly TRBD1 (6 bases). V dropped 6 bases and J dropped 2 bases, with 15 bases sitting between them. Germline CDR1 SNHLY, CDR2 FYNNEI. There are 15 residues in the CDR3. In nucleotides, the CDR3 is TGTGCCAGCAGGGAAACAGGGACCCTCACAGATACGCAGTATTTT. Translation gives CASRETGTLTDTQYF. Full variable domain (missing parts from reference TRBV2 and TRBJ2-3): EPEVTQTPSHQVTQMGQEVILRCVPISNHLYFYWYRQILGQKVEFLVSFYNNEISEKSEIFDDQFSVERPDGSNFTLKIRSTKLEDSAMYFCASRETGTLTDTQYFGPGTRLTVL.

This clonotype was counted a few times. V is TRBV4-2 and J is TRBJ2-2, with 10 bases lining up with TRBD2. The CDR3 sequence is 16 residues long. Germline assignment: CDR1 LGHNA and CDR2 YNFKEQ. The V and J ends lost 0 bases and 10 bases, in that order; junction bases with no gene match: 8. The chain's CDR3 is CASSQDGLAGVAELFF. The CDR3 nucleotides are TGTGCCAGCAGCCAAGATGGGCTAGCGGGAGTCGCGGAGCTGTTTTTT.

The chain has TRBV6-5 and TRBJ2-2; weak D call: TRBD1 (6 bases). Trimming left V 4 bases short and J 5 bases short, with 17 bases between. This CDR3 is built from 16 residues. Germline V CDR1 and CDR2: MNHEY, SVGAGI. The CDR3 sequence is CASSSYRETFTGELFF. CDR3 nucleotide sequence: TGTGCCAGCAGTTCATACAGGGAAACCTTTACCGGGGAGCTGTTTTTT.

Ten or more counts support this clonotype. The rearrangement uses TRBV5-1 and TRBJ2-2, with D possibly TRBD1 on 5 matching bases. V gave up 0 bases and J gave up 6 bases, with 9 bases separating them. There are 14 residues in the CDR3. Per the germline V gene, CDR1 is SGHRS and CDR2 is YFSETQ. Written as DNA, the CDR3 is TGCGCCAGCAGCTTGGGTCAGGGTCCCGGGGAGCTGTTTTTT. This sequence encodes CASSLGQGPGELFF.

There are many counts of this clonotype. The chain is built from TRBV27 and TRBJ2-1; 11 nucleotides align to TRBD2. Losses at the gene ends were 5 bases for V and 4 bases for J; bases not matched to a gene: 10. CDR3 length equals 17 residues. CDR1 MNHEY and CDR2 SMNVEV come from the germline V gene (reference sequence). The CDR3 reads CASSRRGTSGPYNEQFF. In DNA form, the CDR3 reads TGTGCCAGCAGTCGAAGAGGGACTAGCGGACCATACAATGAGCAGTTCTTC.

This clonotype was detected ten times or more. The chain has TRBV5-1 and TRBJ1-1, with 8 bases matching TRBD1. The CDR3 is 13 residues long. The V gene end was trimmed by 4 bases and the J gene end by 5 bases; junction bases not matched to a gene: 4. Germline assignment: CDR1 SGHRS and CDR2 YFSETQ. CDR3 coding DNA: TGCGCCAGCAGCGGACAGGGTTGGACTGAAGCTTTCTTT. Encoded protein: CASSGQGWTEAFF.

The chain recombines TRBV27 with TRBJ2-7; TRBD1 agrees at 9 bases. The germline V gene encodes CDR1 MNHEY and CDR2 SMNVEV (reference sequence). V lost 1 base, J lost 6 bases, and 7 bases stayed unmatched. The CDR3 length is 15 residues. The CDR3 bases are TGTGCCAGCAGTTTATGGGGACAGGGCCGCGGCGAGCAGTACTTC. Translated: CASSLWGQGRGEQYF.

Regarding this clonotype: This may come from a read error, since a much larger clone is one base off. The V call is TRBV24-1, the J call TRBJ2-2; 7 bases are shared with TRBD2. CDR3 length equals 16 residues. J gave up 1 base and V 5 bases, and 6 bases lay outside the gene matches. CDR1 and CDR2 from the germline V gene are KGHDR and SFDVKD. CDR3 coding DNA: TGTGCCACCAGTGGTGGGGAGGGAAGGAACACCGGGGAGCTGTTTTTT. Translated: CATSGGEGRNTGELFF.

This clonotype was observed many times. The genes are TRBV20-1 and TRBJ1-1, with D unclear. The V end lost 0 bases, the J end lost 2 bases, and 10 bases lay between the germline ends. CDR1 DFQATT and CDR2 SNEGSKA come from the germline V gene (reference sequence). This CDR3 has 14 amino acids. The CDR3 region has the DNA TGCAGTGCTAGAGATAGAACAACTAACACTGAAGCTTTCTTT. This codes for CSARDRTTNTEAFF.

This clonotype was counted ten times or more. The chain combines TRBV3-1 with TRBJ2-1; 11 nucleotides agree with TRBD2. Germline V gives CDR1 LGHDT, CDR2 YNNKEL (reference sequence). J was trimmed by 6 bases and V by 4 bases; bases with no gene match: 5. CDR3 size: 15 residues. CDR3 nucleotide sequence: TGTGCCAGCAGCCGGAGCGGACTAGCGGGCAATGAGCAGTTCTTC. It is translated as CASSRSGLAGNEQFF.